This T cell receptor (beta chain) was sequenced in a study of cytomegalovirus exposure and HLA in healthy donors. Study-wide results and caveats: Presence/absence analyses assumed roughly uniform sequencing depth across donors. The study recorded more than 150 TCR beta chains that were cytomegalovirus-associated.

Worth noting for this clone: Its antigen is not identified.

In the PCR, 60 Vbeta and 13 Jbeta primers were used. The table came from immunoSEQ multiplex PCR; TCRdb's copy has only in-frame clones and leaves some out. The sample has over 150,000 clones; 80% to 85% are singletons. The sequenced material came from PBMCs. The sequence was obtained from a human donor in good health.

The CDR3 sequence is CTSSQPGQGGNSPLHF. CDR3 coding DNA: TGCACCAGCAGCCAACCTGGACAGGGAGGGAATTCACCCCTCCACTTT. This rearrangement joins TRBV1 to TRBJ1-6; the D segment call TRBD1 is taken from the table without a DNA check. TRBV1 is listed as a pseudogene. The CDR3 loop spans 16 amino acids.